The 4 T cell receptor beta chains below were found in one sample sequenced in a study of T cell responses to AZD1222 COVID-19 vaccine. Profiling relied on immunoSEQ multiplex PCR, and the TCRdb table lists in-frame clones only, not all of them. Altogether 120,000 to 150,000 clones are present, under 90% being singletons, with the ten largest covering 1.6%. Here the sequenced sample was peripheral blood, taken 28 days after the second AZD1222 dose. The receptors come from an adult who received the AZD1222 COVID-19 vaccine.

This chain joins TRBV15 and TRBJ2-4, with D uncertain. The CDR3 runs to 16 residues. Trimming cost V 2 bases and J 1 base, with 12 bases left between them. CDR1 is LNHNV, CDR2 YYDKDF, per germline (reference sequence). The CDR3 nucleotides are TGTGCCACCAGCAGACAGGCCGATGGGGCCAAAAACATTCAGTACTTC. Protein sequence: CATSRQADGAKNIQYF.

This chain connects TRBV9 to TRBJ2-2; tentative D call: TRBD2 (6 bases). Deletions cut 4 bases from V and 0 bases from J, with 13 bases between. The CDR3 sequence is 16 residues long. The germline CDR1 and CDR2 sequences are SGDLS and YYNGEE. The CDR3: CASSSQRAANTGELFF. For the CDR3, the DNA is TGTGCCAGCAGCTCACAGCGGGCAGCGAACACCGGGGAGCTGTTTTTT.

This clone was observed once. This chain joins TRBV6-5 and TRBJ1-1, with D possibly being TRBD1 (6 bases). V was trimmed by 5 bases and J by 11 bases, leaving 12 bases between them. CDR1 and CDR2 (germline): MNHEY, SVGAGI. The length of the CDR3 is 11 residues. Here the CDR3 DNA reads TGTGCCAGCAGTCAGGGGCTGATGGCTTTCTTT. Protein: CASSQGLMAFF.

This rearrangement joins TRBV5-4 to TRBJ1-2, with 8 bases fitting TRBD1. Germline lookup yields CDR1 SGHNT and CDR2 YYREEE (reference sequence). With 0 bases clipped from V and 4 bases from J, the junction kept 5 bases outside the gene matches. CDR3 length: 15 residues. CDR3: CASSLGTGLGYGYTF. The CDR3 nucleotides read TGTGCCAGCAGCTTGGGGACAGGGCTTGGCTATGGCTACACCTTC.